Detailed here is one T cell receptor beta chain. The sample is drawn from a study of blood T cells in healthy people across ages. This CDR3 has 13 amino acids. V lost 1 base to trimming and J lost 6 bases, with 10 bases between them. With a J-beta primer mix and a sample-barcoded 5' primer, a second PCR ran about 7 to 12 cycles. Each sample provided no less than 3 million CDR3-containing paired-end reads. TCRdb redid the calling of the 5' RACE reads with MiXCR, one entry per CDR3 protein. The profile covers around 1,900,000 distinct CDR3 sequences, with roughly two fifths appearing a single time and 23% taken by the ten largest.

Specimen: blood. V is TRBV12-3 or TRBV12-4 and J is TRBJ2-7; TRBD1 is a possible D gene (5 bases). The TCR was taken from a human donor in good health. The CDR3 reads CASSLGQSCEQYF. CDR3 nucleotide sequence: TGTGCCAGCAGTTTAGGACAGTCTTGCGAGCAGTACTTC.